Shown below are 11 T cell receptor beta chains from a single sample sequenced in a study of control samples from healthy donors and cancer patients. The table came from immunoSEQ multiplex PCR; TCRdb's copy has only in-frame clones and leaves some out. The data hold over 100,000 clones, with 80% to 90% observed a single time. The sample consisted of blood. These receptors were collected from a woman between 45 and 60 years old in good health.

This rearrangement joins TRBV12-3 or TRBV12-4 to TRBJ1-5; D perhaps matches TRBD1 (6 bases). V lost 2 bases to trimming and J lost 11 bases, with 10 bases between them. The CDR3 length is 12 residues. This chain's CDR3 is CASSLIGQSQHF. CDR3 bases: TGTGCCAGCAGTTTAATCGGACAGTCCCAGCATTTT.

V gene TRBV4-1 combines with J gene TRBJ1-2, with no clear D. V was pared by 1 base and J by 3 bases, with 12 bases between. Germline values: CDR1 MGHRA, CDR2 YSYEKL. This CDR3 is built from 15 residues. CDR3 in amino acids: CASSQGREFDYGYTF. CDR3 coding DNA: TGCGCCAGCAGCCAAGGGAGGGAGTTCGACTATGGCTACACCTTC.

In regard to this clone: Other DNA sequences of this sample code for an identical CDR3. The CDR3 DNA is TGTGCCAGCAGCCAATTGGGACAGGGCTACAATGAGCAGTTCTTC. This encodes CASSQLGQGYNEQFF. The chain couples TRBV14 to TRBJ2-1; 9 bases map to TRBD1. Per the germline V gene, CDR1 is SGHDN and CDR2 is FVKESK. The CDR3 sequence is 15 residues long. The ends lost 2 bases at V and 3 bases at J; junction bases unmatched: 2.

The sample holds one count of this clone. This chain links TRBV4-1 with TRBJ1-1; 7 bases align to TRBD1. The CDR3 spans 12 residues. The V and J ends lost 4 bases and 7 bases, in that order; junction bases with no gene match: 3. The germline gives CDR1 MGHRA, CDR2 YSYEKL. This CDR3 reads CASSLQGGEAFF. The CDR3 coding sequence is TGCGCCAGCAGCCTCCAGGGGGGTGAAGCTTTCTTT.

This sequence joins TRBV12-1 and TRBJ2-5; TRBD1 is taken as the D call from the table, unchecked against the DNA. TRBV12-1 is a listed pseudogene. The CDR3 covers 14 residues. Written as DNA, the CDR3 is TGTGCCAGCAGCTGGGGGACAGGGCGGGAGACCCAGTACTTC. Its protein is CASSWGTGRETQYF.

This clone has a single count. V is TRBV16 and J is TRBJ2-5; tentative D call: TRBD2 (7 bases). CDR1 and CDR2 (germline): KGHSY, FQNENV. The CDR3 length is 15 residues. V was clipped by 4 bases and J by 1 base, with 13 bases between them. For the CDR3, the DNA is TGTGCCAGCAGCCTTCGGGGGGCACCCCAAGAGACCCAGTACTTC. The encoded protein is CASSLRGAPQETQYF.

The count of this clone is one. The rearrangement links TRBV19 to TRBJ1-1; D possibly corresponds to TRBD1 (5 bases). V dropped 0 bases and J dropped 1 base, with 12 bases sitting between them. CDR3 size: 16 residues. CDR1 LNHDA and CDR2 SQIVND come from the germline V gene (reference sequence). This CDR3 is CASSIDEGAPNTEAFF. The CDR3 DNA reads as TGTGCCAGTAGTATAGATGAAGGGGCACCGAACACTGAAGCTTTCTTT. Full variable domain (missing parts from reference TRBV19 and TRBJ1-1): DGGITQSPKYLFRKEGQNVTLSCEQNLNHDAMYWYRQDPGQGLRLIYYSQIVNDFQKGDIAEGYSVSREKKESFPLTVTSAQKNPTAFYLCASSIDEGAPNTEAFFGQGTRLTVV.

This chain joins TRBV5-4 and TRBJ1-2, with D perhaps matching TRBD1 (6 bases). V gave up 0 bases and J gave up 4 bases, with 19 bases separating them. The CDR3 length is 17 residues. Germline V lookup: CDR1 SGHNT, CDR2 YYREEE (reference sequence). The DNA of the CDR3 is TGTGCCAGCAGCTTGGAAGGAATACTGACAGGTTTCTATGGCTACACCTTC. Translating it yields CASSLEGILTGFYGYTF.

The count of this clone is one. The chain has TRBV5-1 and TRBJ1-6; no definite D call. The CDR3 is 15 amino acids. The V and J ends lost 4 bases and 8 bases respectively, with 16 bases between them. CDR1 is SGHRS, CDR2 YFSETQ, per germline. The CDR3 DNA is TGCGCCAGCAGCGCCGGGGAGGGTTTGGATTCACCCCTCCACTTT. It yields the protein CASSAGEGLDSPLHF.

CDR3 coding DNA: TGTGCCAGCAGCCGCGGGACCACAGATACGCAGTATTTT. Translated, it gives CASSRGTTDTQYF. The gene calls are TRBV7-2 and TRBJ2-3, with D perhaps TRBD2 (6 bases). Germline assignment: CDR1 SGHTA and CDR2 FQGNSA. Trimming took 5 bases from V and 2 from J, leaving 8 bases between them. The CDR3 is 13 amino acids.

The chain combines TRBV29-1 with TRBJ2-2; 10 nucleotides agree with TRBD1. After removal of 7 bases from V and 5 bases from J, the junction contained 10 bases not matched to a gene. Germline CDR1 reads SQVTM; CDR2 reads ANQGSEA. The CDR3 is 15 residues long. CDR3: CSARSGTGETGELFF. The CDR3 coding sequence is TGCAGCGCCCGGTCCGGGACAGGGGAAACCGGGGAGCTGTTTTTT.